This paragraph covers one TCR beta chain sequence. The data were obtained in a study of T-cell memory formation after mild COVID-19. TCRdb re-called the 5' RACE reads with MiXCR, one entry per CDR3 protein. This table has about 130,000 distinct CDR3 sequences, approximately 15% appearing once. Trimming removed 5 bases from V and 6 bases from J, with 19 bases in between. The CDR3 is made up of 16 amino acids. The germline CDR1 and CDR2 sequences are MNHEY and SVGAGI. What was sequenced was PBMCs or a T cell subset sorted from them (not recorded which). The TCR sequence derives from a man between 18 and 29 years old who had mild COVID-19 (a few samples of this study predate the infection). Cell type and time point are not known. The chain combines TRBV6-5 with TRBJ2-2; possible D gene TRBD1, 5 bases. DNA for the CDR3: TGTGCCAGCAGTAGACGGGCCAGGGTGGCTGCCGGGGAGCTGTTTTTT. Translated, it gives CASSRRARVAAGELFF.